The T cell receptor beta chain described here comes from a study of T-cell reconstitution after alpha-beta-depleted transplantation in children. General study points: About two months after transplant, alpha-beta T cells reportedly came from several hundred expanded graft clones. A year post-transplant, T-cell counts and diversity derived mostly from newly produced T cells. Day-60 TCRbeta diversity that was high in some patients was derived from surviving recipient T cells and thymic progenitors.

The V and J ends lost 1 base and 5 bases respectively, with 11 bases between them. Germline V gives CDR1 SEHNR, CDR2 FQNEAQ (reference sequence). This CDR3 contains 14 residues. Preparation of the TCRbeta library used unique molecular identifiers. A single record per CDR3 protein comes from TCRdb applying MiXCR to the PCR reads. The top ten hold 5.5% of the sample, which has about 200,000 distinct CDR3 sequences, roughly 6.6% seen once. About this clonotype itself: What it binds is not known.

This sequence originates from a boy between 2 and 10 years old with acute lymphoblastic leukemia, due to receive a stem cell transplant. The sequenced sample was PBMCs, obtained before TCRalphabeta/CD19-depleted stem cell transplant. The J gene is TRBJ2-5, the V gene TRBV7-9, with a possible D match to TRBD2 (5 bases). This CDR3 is CASSLEGGPETQYF. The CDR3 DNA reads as TGTGCCAGCAGCTTAGAAGGCGGGCCCGAGACCCAGTACTTC.